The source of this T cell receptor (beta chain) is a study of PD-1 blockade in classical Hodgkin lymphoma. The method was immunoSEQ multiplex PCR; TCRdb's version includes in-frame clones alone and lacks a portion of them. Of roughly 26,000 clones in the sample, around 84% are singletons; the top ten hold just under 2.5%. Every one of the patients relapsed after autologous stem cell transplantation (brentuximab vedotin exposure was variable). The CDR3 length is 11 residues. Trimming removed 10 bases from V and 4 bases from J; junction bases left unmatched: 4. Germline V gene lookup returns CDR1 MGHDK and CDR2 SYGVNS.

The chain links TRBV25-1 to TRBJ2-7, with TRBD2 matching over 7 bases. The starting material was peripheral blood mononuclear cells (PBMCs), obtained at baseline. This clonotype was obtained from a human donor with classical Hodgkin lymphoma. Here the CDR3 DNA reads TGTGCCACTGAGCGGGGTTACGAGCAGTACTTC. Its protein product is CATERGYEQYF.